In this sample, the clone carrying this T cell receptor beta chain turned up many times. Antigen: not known. The data are from a study of T-cell reconstitution after alpha-beta-depleted transplantation in children. Study-wide points: Expanded clones from the graft, numbering several hundred, reportedly supplied alpha-beta T cells about two months after transplant.

Deletions cut 4 bases from V and 5 bases from J, with 18 bases between. Germline-derived CDR1 and CDR2 are SGHRS and YFSETQ. The CDR3 is 15 residues long. A library of TCRbeta sequences, prepared with unique molecular identifiers, was generated. TCRdb reprocessed the PCR reads via MiXCR and lists one record per CDR3 protein. The table records 140,000 to 150,000 distinct CDR3 sequences, 7.5% to 9% of them present only once. The chain recombines TRBV5-1 with TRBJ2-5, with a tentative D call TRBD1 (6 bases). The TCR was taken from a female patient aged 2-9 years who had a stem cell transplant for congenital amegakaryocytic thrombocytopenia, so the T cells may come from the graft donor. The sample here was PBMCs, mostly from graft donor cells, taken 180 days after TCRalphabeta/CD19-depleted stem cell transplant. The CDR3 DNA is TGCGCCAGCAGCGGAACCGGACAGACCTGGGAGACCCAGTACTTC. Translated, it gives CASSGTGQTWETQYF.